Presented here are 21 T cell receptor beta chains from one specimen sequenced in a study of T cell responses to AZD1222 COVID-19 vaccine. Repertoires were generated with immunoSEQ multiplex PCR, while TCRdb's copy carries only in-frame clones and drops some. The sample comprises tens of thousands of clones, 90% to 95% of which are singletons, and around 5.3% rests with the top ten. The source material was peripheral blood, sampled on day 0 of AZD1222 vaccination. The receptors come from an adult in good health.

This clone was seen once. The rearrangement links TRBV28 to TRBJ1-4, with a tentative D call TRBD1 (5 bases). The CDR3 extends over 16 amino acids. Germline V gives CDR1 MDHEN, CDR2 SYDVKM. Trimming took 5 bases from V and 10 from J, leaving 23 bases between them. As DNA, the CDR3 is TGTGCCAGCAGTCCACGACTGACAGTCCAATCGGGAAAACTGTTTTTT. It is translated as CASSPRLTVQSGKLFF.

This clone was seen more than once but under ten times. The CDR3 region is CASSTGTTTEAFF. The CDR3 DNA follows: TGTGCCAGCAGCACCGGGACAACCACTGAAGCTTTCTTT. This chain links TRBV5-6 with TRBJ1-1, with D possibly matching TRBD1 (6 bases). CDR1 is SGHDT, CDR2 YYEEEE, per germline. The V end lost 4 bases, the J end lost 4 bases, and 11 bases lay between the germline ends. This CDR3 is built from 13 residues.

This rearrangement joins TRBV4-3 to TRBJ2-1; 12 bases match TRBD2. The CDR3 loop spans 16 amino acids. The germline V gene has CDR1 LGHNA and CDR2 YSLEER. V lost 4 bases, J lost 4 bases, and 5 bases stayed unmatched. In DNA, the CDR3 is TGCGCCAGCAGCCTCCAGACTAGCGGGGGATACAATGAGCAGTTCTTC. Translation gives CASSLQTSGGYNEQFF.

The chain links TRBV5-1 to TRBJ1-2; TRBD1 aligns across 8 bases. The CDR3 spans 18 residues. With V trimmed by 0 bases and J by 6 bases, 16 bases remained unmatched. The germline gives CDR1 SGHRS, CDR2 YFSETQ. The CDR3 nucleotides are TGCGCCAGCAGCTTGGTTACGTCGGCAGGGGGCCCGAATGATGGCTACACCTTC. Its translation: CASSLVTSAGGPNDGYTF.

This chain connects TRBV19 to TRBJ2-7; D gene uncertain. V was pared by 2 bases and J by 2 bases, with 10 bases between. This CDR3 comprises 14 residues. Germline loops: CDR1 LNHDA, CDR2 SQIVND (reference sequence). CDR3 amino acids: CASSITTFPYEQYF. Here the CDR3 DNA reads TGTGCCAGTAGTATAACGACCTTCCCCTACGAGCAGTACTTC.

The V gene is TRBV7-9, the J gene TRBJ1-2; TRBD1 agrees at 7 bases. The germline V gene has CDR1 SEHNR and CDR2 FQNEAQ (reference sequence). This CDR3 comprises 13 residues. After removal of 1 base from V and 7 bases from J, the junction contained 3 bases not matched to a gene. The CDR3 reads CASSLDRGGGYTF. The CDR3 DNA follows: TGTGCCAGCAGCTTAGACAGGGGTGGTGGCTACACCTTC.

The CDR3 DNA reads as TGTGCCAGCAGACCACAGGGAATTAATGAAAAACTGTTTTTT. Amino acids: CASRPQGINEKLFF. The chain links TRBV27 to TRBJ1-4; D is possibly TRBD1 (6 bases). The ends were cut back, 6 bases at V and 4 bases at J, with 12 bases in the middle. In germline, CDR1 is MNHEY, CDR2 SMNVEV (reference sequence). The CDR3 is 14 residues long.

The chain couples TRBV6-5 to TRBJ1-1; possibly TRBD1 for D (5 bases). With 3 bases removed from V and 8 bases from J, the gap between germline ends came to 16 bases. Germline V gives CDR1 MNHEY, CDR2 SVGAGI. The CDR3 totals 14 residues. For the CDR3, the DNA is TGTGCCAGCAGTTATGAAACGGGACGGCTGGAAGCTTTCTTT. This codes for CASSYETGRLEAFF.

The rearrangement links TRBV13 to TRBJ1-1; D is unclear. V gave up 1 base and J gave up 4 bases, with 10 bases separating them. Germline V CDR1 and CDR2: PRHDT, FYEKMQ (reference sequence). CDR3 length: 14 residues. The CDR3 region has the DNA TGTGCCAGCAGCTTAGTAACGGAGGGCACTGAAGCTTTCTTT. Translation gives CASSLVTEGTEAFF.

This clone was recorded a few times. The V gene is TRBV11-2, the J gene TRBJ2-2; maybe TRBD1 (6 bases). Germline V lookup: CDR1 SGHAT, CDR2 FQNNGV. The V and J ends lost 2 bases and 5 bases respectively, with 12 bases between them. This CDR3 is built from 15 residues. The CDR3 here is CASSLQGKVTGELFF. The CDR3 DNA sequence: TGTGCCAGCAGCTTACAGGGGAAAGTAACCGGGGAGCTGTTTTTT.

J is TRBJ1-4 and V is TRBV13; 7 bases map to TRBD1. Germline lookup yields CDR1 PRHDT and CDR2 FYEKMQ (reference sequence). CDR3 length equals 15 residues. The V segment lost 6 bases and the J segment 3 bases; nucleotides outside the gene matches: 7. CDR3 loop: CASSPGGLPNEKLFF. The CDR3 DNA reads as TGTGCCAGCAGTCCAGGGGGTTTACCTAATGAAAAACTGTTTTTT.

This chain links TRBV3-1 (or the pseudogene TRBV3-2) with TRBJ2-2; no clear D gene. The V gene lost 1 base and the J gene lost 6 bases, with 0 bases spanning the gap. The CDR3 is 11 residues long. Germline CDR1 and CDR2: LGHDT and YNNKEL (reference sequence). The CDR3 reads CASSQAGELFF. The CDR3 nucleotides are TGTGCCAGCAGCCAAGCCGGGGAGCTGTTTTTT.

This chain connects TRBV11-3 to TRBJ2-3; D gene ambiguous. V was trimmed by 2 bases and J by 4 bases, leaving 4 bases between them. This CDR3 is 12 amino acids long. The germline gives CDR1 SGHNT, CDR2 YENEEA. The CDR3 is CASSLRADTQYF. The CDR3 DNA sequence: TGTGCCAGCAGCTTACGTGCAGATACGCAGTATTTT.

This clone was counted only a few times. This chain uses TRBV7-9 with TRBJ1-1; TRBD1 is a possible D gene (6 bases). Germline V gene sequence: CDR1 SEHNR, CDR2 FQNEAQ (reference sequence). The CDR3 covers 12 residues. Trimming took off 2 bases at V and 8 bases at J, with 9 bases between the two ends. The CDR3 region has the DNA TGTGCCAGCAGCTTATGGAGGGGGGAAGCTTTCTTT. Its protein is CASSLWRGEAFF.

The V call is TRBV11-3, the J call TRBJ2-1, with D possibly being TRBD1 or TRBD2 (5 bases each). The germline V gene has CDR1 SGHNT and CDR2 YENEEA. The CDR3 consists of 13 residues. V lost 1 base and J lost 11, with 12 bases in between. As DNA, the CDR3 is TGTGCCAGCAGCTTAGGCTTCGGGGCGCAGCAGTTCTTC. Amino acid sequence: CASSLGFGAQQFF. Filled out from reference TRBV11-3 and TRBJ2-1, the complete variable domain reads EAGVVQSPRYKIIEKKQPVAFWCNPISGHNTLYWYLQNLGQGPELLIRYENEEAVDDSQLPKDRFSAERLKGVDSTLKIQPAELGDSAVYLCASSLGFGAQQFFGPGTRLTVL.

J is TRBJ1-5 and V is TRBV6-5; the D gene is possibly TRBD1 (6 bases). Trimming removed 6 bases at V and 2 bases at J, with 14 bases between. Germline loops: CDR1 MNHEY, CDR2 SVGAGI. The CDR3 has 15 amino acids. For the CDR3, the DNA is TGTGCCAGCAGGAATGTCAGGGGAGGCAATCAGCCCCAGCATTTT. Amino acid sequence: CASRNVRGGNQPQHF.

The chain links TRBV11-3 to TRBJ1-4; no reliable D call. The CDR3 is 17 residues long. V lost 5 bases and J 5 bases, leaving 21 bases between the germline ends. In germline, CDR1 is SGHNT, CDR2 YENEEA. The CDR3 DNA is TGTGCCAGCAGCCCACACCCCGCACAGACCCTAAATGAAAAACTGTTTTTT. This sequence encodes CASSPHPAQTLNEKLFF. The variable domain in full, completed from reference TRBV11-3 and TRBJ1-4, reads EAGVVQSPRYKIIEKKQPVAFWCNPISGHNTLYWYLQNLGQGPELLIRYENEEAVDDSQLPKDRFSAERLKGVDSTLKIQPAELGDSAVYLCASSPHPAQTLNEKLFFGSGTQLSVL.

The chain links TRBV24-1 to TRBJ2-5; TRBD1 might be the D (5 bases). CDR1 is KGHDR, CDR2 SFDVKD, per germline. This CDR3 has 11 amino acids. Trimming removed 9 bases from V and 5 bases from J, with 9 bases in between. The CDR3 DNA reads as TGTGCCACCGGATCAGGGGAGACCCAGTACTTC. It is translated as CATGSGETQYF.

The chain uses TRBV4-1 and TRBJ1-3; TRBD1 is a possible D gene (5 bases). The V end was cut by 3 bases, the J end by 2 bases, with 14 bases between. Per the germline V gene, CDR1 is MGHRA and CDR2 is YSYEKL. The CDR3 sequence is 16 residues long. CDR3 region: CASSHTWGGTGNTIYF. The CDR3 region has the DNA TGCGCCAGCAGCCATACATGGGGGGGTACTGGAAACACCATATATTTT.

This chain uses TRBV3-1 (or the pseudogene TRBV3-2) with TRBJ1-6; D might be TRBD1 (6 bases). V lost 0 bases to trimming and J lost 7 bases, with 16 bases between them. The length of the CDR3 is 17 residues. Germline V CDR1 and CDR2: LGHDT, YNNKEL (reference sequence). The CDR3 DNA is TGTGCCAGCAGCCAAGATTCAGGGGCGAGAATGAATTCACCCCTCCACTTT. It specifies CASSQDSGARMNSPLHF.

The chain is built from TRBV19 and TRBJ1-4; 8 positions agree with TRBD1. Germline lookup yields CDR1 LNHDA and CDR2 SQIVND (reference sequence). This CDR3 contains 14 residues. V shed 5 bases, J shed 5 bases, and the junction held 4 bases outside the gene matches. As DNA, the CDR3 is TGTGCCAGTAGTTCCCGGGACAGGAATGAAAAACTGTTTTTT. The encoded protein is CASSSRDRNEKLFF.